A single sample gave rise to the 15 T cell receptor beta chains below, sequenced in a study of blood T cell repertoires in COVID-19. Produced via immunoSEQ multiplex PCR; TCRdb's table is partial and in-frame only. The sample has more than 85,000 clones; 86% are singletons. Sequenced sample: PBMCs or T cells enriched from blood (not recorded which). All receptors come from a woman aged 45-60 years who had recovered from COVID-19.

The rearrangement joins TRBV7-2 to TRBJ2-7; a weak D match, TRBD2 (7 bases). CDR3 length: 17 residues. Trimming shortened V by 5 bases and J by 3 bases, and 23 bases separated the two germline ends. CDR1 is SGHTA, CDR2 FQGNSA, per germline. This chain's CDR3 is CASSPSGLGGGHYEQYF. For the CDR3, the DNA is TGTGCCAGCAGCCCGAGTGGGCTAGGGGGGGGCCACTACGAGCAGTACTTC. Together with reference TRBV7-2 and TRBJ2-7, the CDR3 gives the full variable domain: GAGVSQSPSNKVTEKGKDVELRCDPISGHTALYWYRQSLGQGLEFLIYFQGNSAPDKSGLPSDRFSAERTGGSVSTLTIQRTQQEDSAVYLCASSPSGLGGGHYEQYFGPGTRLTVT.

V and J are TRBV19 and TRBJ2-2; 7 positions agree with TRBD1. CDR1 LNHDA and CDR2 SQIVND come from the germline V gene (reference sequence). Unmatched junction bases numbered 8, after V lost 3 bases and J lost 7 bases. The CDR3 spans 15 residues. The DNA of the CDR3 is TGTGCCAGTAGTATGAGTCAAAGGGGGCTCGGGGAGCTGTTTTTT. Its protein is CASSMSQRGLGELFF. The full variable domain, completed using reference TRBV19 and TRBJ2-2, is DGGITQSPKYLFRKEGQNVTLSCEQNLNHDAMYWYRQDPGQGLRLIYYSQIVNDFQKGDIAEGYSVSREKKESFPLTVTSAQKNPTAFYLCASSMSQRGLGELFFGEGSRLTVL.

The chain links TRBV7-2 to TRBJ1-2; no definite D call. CDR1 and CDR2 from the germline V gene are SGHTA and FQGNSA. V was clipped by 5 bases and J by 3 bases, with 16 bases between them. There are 15 residues in the CDR3. CDR3 sequence: CASSPPGPLYYGYTF. The CDR3 coding sequence is TGTGCCAGCAGCCCCCCGGGTCCCCTCTACTATGGCTACACCTTC.

The chain couples TRBV5-1 to TRBJ2-3; 9 positions agree with TRBD2. The CDR3 totals 15 residues. V gave up 4 bases and J gave up 5 bases; unmatched junction bases: 8. CDR1 is SGHRS, CDR2 YFSETQ, per germline. CDR3 DNA: TGCGCCAGCAGCGCCGCGGGTAGCGGGAGAGATACGCAGTATTTT. It is translated as CASSAAGSGRDTQYF.

The chain combines TRBV5-6 with TRBJ1-2; 11 nucleotides line up with TRBD1. This CDR3 spans 14 amino acids. Trimming at V came to 5 bases and at J to 7 bases, leaving 7 bases not matched to a gene. Germline assignment: CDR1 SGHDT and CDR2 YYEEEE. The CDR3 DNA follows: TGTGCCAGCAGATTCGGACAGGGGGCGATTGGCTACACCTTC. Translating gives CASRFGQGAIGYTF.

The chain couples TRBV29-1 to TRBJ2-5; TRBD1 agrees at 8 bases. Per germline, CDR1 SQVTM and CDR2 ANQGSEA. The CDR3 loop spans 14 amino acids. V gave up 5 bases and J gave up 1 base; unmatched junction bases: 6. The chain's CDR3 is CSVNIRGPQETQYF. Written as DNA, the CDR3 is TGCAGCGTTAACATCAGGGGGCCCCAAGAGACCCAGTACTTC.

V usage is TRBV7-9 and J usage is TRBJ2-3; TRBD2 is a possible D gene (6 bases). Germline values: CDR1 SEHNR, CDR2 FQNEAQ (reference sequence). Trimming cost V 5 bases and J 1 base, with 13 bases left between them. This CDR3 contains 15 residues. The CDR3 bases are TGTGCCAGCAGCATTCCGGGACTCCGCACAGATACGCAGTATTTT. As protein: CASSIPGLRTDTQYF.

The chain employs TRBV6-5 and TRBJ1-4, with 7 bases matching TRBD1. Germline V CDR1 and CDR2: MNHEY, SVGAGI. The V gene end was trimmed by 10 bases and the J gene end by 8 bases; junction bases not matched to a gene: 13. The CDR3 extends over 14 amino acids. The CDR3 is CATKKTGFREKLFF. The CDR3, as DNA: TGTGCCACCAAAAAGACAGGGTTCCGCGAAAAACTGTTTTTT.

This rearrangement joins TRBV19 to TRBJ1-5; 8 bases are a match to TRBD1. V gave up 6 bases and J gave up 0 bases; unmatched junction bases: 4. Germline V lookup: CDR1 LNHDA, CDR2 SQIVND (reference sequence). This CDR3 contains 15 residues. The CDR3 is CASREGQDSNQPQHF. The CDR3 bases are TGTGCCAGTAGAGAGGGACAGGATAGCAATCAGCCCCAGCATTTT.

The chain recombines TRBV5-1 with TRBJ2-5; maybe TRBD1 (5 bases). Germline V CDR1 and CDR2: SGHRS, YFSETQ. Trimming stripped 0 bases from V and 3 bases from J, with 9 bases between. This CDR3 is 14 amino acids long. The CDR3 DNA follows: TGCGCCAGCAGCTTGGGGGGCGCGGAAGAGACCCAGTACTTC. As protein: CASSLGGAEETQYF.

The CDR3 DNA reads TGTGCCAGCTCCAACAGGCAGGGGGACTACAATGAGCAGTTCTTC. The encoded protein is CASSNRQGDYNEQFF. The chain carries TRBV28 and TRBJ2-1; 7 bases line up with TRBD1. The CDR3 extends over 15 amino acids. The V gene's germline CDR1 is MDHEN and CDR2 SYDVKM. V was clipped by 8 bases and J by 3 bases; unmatched bases: 10.

This sequence joins TRBV7-8 and TRBJ1-2; 9 positions agree with TRBD1. Looked up from germline, CDR1 is SGHVS and CDR2 is FQNEAQ. After removal of 1 base from V and 8 bases from J, the junction contained 11 bases not matched to a gene. The CDR3 spans 16 residues. The CDR3 reads CASSLGGIQGAGGYTF. The CDR3 bases are TGTGCCAGCAGCTTAGGGGGGATACAGGGGGCTGGCGGCTACACCTTC. Full variable domain (outside the CDR3, taken from reference TRBV7-8 and TRBJ1-2): GAGVSQSPRYKVAKRGQDVALRCDPISGHVSLFWYQQALGQGPEFLTYFQNEAQLDKSGLPSDRFFAERPEGSVSTLKIQRTQQEDSAVYLCASSLGGIQGAGGYTFGSGTRLTVV.

This chain uses TRBV7-9 with TRBJ2-5; possible D gene TRBD1, 5 bases. Germline assignment: CDR1 SEHNR and CDR2 FQNEAQ (reference sequence). V was pared by 1 base and J by 3 bases, with 12 bases between. The CDR3 totals 15 residues. The DNA for the CDR3 is TGTGCCAGCAGCTTAGATCAGGGTTTGGAAGAGACCCAGTACTTC. Protein product: CASSLDQGLEETQYF. The variable domain in full, completed from reference TRBV7-9 and TRBJ2-5, reads DTGVSQNPRHKITKRGQNVTFRCDPISEHNRLYWYRQTLGQGPEFLTYFQNEAQLEKSRLLSDRFSAERPKGSFSTLEIQRTEQGDSAMYLCASSLDQGLEETQYFGPGTRLLVL.

The chain links TRBV9 to TRBJ1-2, with D tentatively TRBD1 (5 bases). Trimming removed 0 bases at V and 2 bases at J, with 14 bases between. Germline assignment: CDR1 SGDLS and CDR2 YYNGEE. This CDR3 is built from 16 residues. The CDR3 is CASSVAVGEGNYGYTF. CDR3 coding DNA: TGTGCCAGCAGCGTAGCCGTCGGGGAGGGGAACTATGGCTACACCTTC.

J is TRBJ1-5 and V is TRBV5-6; 8 bases fit TRBD1. CDR3 length: 17 amino acids. V trimming: 1 base; J trimming: 0 bases; junction bases outside the gene matches: 6. Germline V gives CDR1 SGHDT, CDR2 YYEEEE. The CDR3 is CASSLLTGGYSNQPQHF. DNA of the CDR3: TGTGCCAGCAGCTTGTTAACAGGGGGATATAGCAATCAGCCCCAGCATTTT.